The 2 T cell receptor beta chains given below trace back to one sample, sequenced in a study of graft-versus-host responses after intestinal transplantation. Sequenced by immunoSEQ multiplex PCR; TCRdb stores in-frame clones only, minus some. The repertoire holds 85,000 to 100,000 clones, with just under 95% as singletons. Antigen specificity for these receptors is unknown. Sample: unstimulated CD8+ T cells sorted from spleen or lymph node cells, taken before transplant. All receptors come from a human donor who was the organ donor for an intestinal transplant.

This clone was seen just once. CDR3: CASAPWWAFNNEQFF. The CDR3 DNA reads TGTGCCAGCGCCCCTTGGTGGGCTTTCAACAATGAGCAGTTCTTC. This chain connects TRBV6-1 to TRBJ2-1; D gene uncertain. The germline CDR1 and CDR2 sequences are MNHNS and SASEGT. The CDR3 loop spans 15 amino acids. The V end lost 8 bases, the J end lost 5 bases, and 19 bases lay between the germline ends.

Here the CDR3 reads CAGKRGNTEAFF. CDR3 nucleotides: TGTGCCGGAAAACGGGGGAACACTGAAGCTTTCTTT. The chain couples TRBV6-1 to TRBJ1-1; D gene uncertain. The ends were cut back, 11 bases at V and 1 base at J, with 11 bases in the middle. The CDR3 covers 12 residues. The germline gives CDR1 MNHNS, CDR2 SASEGT.